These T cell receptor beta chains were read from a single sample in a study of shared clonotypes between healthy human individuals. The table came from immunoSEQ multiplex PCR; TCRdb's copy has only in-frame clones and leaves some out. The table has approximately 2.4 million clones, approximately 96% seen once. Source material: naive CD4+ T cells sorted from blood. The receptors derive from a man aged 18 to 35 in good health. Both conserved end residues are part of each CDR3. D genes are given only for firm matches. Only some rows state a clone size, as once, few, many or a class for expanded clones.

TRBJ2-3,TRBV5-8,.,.,TGTGCCAGCAGTACATTGGAGCGCGCCACAGATACGCAGTATTTT,CASSTLERATDTQYF
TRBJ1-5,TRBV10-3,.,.,TGTGCCATCAGTGAGTCTTTACAGGATAATCAGCCCCAGCATTTT,CAISESLQDNQPQHF
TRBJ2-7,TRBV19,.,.,TGTGCCAGTAGTATAGGTGGGACGGCGGGCGGCGAGCAGTACTTC,CASSIGGTAGGEQYF
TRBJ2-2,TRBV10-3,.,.,TGTGCCATCAGGCACAGAAACACCGGGGAGCTGTTTTTT,CAIRHRNTGELFF
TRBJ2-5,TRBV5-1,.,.,TGCGCCAGCAGCTTGGGAACGGGAACCCAAGGAGAGACCCAGTACTTC,CASSLGTGTQGETQYF
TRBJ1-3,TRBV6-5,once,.,TGTGCCAGCAGAGCAGGAATTGGAAACACCATATATTTT,CASRAGIGNTIYF
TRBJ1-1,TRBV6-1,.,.,TGTGCCAGCAGTCTCCGCCCCCAGGGGACTGAAGCTTTCTTT,CASSLRPQGTEAFF
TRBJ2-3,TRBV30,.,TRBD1,TGTGCCTGGAGCGAAGGACAGGGTGGGATAGATACGCAGTATTTT,CAWSEGQGGIDTQYF
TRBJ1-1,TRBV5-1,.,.,TGCGCCAGCAGCTTCCTCACAGTGAACACTGAAGCTTTCTTT,CASSFLTVNTEAFF
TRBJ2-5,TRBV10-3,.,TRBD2,TGTGCCATCAGGGGACTAGCGGGAGGGCCGGAGACCCAGTACTTC,CAIRGLAGGPETQYF
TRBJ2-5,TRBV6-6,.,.,TGTGCCAGCAGTTACTCGGCCAGCCAAGAGACCCAGTACTTC,CASSYSASQETQYF
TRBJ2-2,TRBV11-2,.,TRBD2,TGTGCCAGCAGCTTTTTAGCGGGGGCGAACACCGGGGAGCTGTTTTTT,CASSFLAGANTGELFF
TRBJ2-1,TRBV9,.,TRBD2,TGTGCCAGCAGCTCCAGCGGGAGGGTCTCCCATGAGCAGTTCTTC,CASSSSGRVSHEQFF
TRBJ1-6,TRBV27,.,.,TGTGCCAGCAGTTTAATGGCTGAAAATTCACCCCTCCACTTT,CASSLMAENSPLHF
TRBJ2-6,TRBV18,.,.,TGTGCCAGCTCCCCGAGCTCTGGGGCCAACGTCCTGACTTTC,CASSPSSGANVLTF
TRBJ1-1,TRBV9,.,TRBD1,TGTGCCAGCAGCGTAGGCGACAGGGCGATGAACACTGAAGCTTTCTTT,CASSVGDRAMNTEAFF
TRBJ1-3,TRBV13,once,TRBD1,TGTGCCAGCAGCTTAGCAGGGGGCTACCTCTCTGGAAACACCATATATTTT,CASSLAGGYLSGNTIYF
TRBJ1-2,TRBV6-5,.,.,TGTGCCAGCAGTTCCACAGGGACGGCGAACTATGGCTACACCTTC,CASSSTGTANYGYTF
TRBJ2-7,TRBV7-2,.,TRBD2,TGTGCCAGCAGCCCTTATGGGACTAGCGGGATGGAGCAGTACTTC,CASSPYGTSGMEQYF
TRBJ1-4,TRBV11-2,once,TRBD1,TGTGCCAGCAGCTTAGGGGACAGGGGCGGGGGAAAACTGTTTTTT,CASSLGDRGGGKLFF
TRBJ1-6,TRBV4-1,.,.,TGCGCCAGCAGCCAGACCCAGGGCCGCTATAATTCACCCCTCCACTTT,CASSQTQGRYNSPLHF
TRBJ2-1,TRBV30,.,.,TGTGCCTGGAGTGGGGGTAGCTACAATGAGCAGTTCTTC,CAWSGGSYNEQFF
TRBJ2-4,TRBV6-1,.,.,TGTGCCAGCAGTGAATACCCCGCCCCAGTCAAAAACATTCAGTACTTC,CASSEYPAPVKNIQYF
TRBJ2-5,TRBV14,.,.,TGTGCCAGCAGCCAAGTAGCAGGAACAGAGACCCAGTACTTC,CASSQVAGTETQYF
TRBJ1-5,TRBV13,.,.,TGTGCCAGCAGCTTATTGGGGTCTCAGCCCCAGCATTTT,CASSLLGSQPQHF
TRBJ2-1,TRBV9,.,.,TGTGCCAGCAGCCCCTCTTCGGGGCAAGTTAATGAGCAGTTCTTC,CASSPSSGQVNEQFF
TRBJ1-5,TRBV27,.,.,TGTGCCAGCAGCCGGGACGGTGGCAATCAGCCCCAGCATTTT,CASSRDGGNQPQHF
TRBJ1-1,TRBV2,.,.,TGTGCCAGCAGCCCTCCCTTGACGGTGGTCACTGAAGCTTTCTTT,CASSPPLTVVTEAFF
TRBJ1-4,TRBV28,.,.,TGTGCCAGCACGTCGGGGGGTGAAAAACTGTTTTTT,CASTSGGEKLFF
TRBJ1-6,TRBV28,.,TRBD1,TGTGCCAGCATCTCCCCCGGGACAGGGGATAATTCACCCCTCCACTTT,CASISPGTGDNSPLHF
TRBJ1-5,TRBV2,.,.,TGTGCCAGCAGTGAACAAAGGGGGGGGGCAAGACAGCCCCAGCATTTT,CASSEQRGGARQPQHF
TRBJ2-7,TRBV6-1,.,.,TGTGCCAGCAAGCGGGACAGGCCCCTCTACGAGCAGTACTTC,CASKRDRPLYEQYF
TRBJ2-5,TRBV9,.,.,TGTGCCAGCAGCGTAGTAGAGGGAACTGGGACCCAGTACTTC,CASSVVEGTGTQYF
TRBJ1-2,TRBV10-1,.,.,TGCGCCAGCAGTGACGGACCTCCGATGGGGTATGGCTACACCTTC,CASSDGPPMGYGYTF
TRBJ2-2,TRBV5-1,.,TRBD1,TGCGCCAGCAGCTTCCTCCGACAGGGGGGAACCGGGGAGCTGTTTTTT,CASSFLRQGGTGELFF
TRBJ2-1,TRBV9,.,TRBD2,TGTGCCAGCAGCGTAAGGAATAGCGGGGGGTATGAGCAGTTCTTC,CASSVRNSGGYEQFF
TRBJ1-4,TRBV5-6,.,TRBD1,TGTGCCAGCAGCTTCACAGGGGTGACCTCAGAAAAACTGTTTTTT,CASSFTGVTSEKLFF
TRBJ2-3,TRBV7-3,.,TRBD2,TGTGCCAGCAGCTTAGGAGGGACTAGCGGGGGCCTCACAGATACGCAGTATTTT,CASSLGGTSGGLTDTQYF
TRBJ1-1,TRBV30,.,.,TGTGCCTGTAGTTACCTAGGGGGTCGCACTGAAGCTTTCTTT,CACSYLGGRTEAFF
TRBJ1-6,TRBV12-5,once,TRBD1,TGTGCTAGTGCCCCGGACAGGGTCCGACCCTTAAATTCACCCCTCCACTTT,CASAPDRVRPLNSPLHF
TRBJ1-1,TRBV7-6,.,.,TGTGCCAGCAGCTTAGCGCCAGTCGGCCTCGGGGGCACTGAAGCTTTCTTT,CASSLAPVGLGGTEAFF
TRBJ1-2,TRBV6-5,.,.,TGTGCCAGCAGTTACTCGCGGGAGGAGCACTATGGCTACACCTTC,CASSYSREEHYGYTF
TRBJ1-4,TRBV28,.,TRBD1,TGTGCCAGCAGACCGACAGGGTTGACTAATGAAAAACTGTTTTTT,CASRPTGLTNEKLFF
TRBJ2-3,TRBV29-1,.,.,TGCAGCGTTGAGGGGTCGTCTAGCACAGATACGCAGTATTTT,CSVEGSSSTDTQYF
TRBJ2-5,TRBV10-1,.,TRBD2,TGCGCCAGCAGTGCGGGGGGGCCGAGGGAGACCCAGTACTTC,CASSAGGPRETQYF
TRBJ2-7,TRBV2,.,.,TGTGCCAGCAGTGATTTCGGAATACCCTACGAGCAGTACTTC,CASSDFGIPYEQYF
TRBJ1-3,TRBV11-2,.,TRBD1,TGTGCCAGCAGCGCTCCTGGGACAGGGGTACACACCATATATTTT,CASSAPGTGVHTIYF
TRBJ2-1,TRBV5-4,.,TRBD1,TGTGCCAGCAGCTTACAGGGGGCCCATGAGCAGTTCTTC,CASSLQGAHEQFF
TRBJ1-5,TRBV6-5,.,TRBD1,TGTGCCAGCAGTGGGACAGTCTTCAATCAGCCCCAGCATTTT,CASSGTVFNQPQHF